This passage covers 9 T cell receptor beta chains from one sample sequenced in a study of blood T cell repertoires in COVID-19. This table comes from immunoSEQ multiplex PCR, and its TCRdb copy is limited to in-frame clones, with some not included. The sample holds hundreds of thousands of clones, more than 80% seen once. The specimen sequenced was PBMCs or T cells enriched from blood (not recorded which). These receptors were collected from a man younger than 35 who had recovered from COVID-19.

CDR3 DNA sequence: TGCGCCAGCAGCCCAGACCCAGGGACAGACAATGAGCAGTTCTTC. Its translation is CASSPDPGTDNEQFF. The V call is TRBV5-1, the J call TRBJ2-1, with 7 bases lining up with TRBD1. The germline V gene encodes CDR1 SGHRS and CDR2 YFSETQ. CDR3 length: 15 amino acids. J lost 5 bases, V lost 4 bases, and 9 bases had no gene match.

The CDR3, as DNA: TGTGCCAGCAGTCCCGCGGGGGTTACCACTGAAGCTTTCTTT. It is translated as CASSPAGVTTEAFF. This chain uses TRBV27 with TRBJ1-1; possibly TRBD1 for D (5 bases). V lost 5 bases and J 4 bases, leaving 14 bases between the germline ends. CDR3 length: 14 residues. CDR1 and CDR2 from the germline V gene are MNHEY and SMNVEV (reference sequence).

In DNA, the CDR3 is TGTGCCAGCAGGTTAGAAGGAGCGGGTATCTATGGCTACACCTTC. Amino acids: CASRLEGAGIYGYTF. The V call is TRBV6-5, the J call TRBJ1-2; D unresolved. The CDR3 spans 15 residues. V shed 6 bases and J shed 4 bases, with 18 bases lying between them. Looked up from germline, CDR1 is MNHEY and CDR2 is SVGAGI.

The chain recombines TRBV30 with TRBJ2-2, with D perhaps TRBD1 (5 bases). CDR1 and CDR2 (germline): GTSNPN, SVGIG (reference sequence). This CDR3 contains 13 residues. Trimming took off 2 bases at V and 6 bases at J, with 10 bases between the two ends. Written as DNA, the CDR3 is TGTGCCTGGAGTAACCAGGGCTCCGGGGAGCTGTTTTTT. Encoded protein: CAWSNQGSGELFF.

As DNA, the CDR3 is TGCGCCAGCAGCTTGAGGTTTGTCGACGGGGGGAACACCGGGGAGCTGTTTTTT. Its protein is CASSLRFVDGGNTGELFF. V is TRBV5-1 and J is TRBJ2-2; weak D call: TRBD2 (6 bases). Trimming cost V 1 base and J 1 base, with 17 bases left between them. CDR1 is SGHRS and CDR2 is YFSETQ in the germline V gene. CDR3 size: 18 residues.

This chain links TRBV3-1 (or the pseudogene TRBV3-2) with TRBJ2-5; 7 bases fit TRBD1. From germline, CDR1 is LGHDT and CDR2 YNNKEL (reference sequence). The CDR3 sequence is 15 residues long. V was clipped by 1 base and J by 5 bases; unmatched bases: 7. For the CDR3, the DNA is TGTGCCAGCAGCCAAGCCCTCGGACAGGAGGAGACCCAGTACTTC. Translating gives CASSQALGQEETQYF.

This chain joins TRBV12-3 or TRBV12-4 and TRBJ1-1, with D unresolved. This CDR3 contains 12 residues. Between the trimmed V and J ends, which lost 6 bases and 1 base, there was a span of 6 bases. This chain's CDR3 is CASRTENTEAFF. Here the CDR3 DNA reads TGTGCCAGCAGAACAGAGAACACTGAAGCTTTCTTT.

This chain links TRBV7-9 with TRBJ2-2; tentatively, D is TRBD1 (6 bases). The CDR3 is 16 residues long. The V and J ends lost 5 bases and 2 bases respectively, with 15 bases between them. Germline V gene data show CDR1 as SEHNR and CDR2 as FQNEAQ (reference sequence). The CDR3 loop is CASSLSYRENTGELFF. The CDR3 DNA sequence: TGTGCCAGCAGCCTTTCCTACAGGGAAAACACCGGGGAGCTGTTTTTT.

This chain links TRBV2 with TRBJ1-2; no definite D call. This CDR3 comprises 11 residues. Germline-derived CDR1 and CDR2 are SNHLY and FYNNEI. Trimming left V 5 bases short and J 10 bases short, with 11 bases between. The chain's CDR3 is CASSIRVLYTF. CDR3 coding DNA: TGTGCCAGCAGTATTCGGGTTCTCTACACCTTC. The entire variable domain, with the rest obtained from reference TRBV2 and TRBJ1-2, is as follows: EPEVTQTPSHQVTQMGQEVILRCVPISNHLYFYWYRQILGQKVEFLVSFYNNEISEKSEIFDDQFSVERPDGSNFTLKIRSTKLEDSAMYFCASSIRVLYTFGSGTRLTVV.